The TCR beta chain under discussion was sequenced for a study of cytomegalovirus exposure and HLA in healthy donors. Across the study: Within an early data release were tens of millions of unique TCRs drawn from HLA-typed donors. The study, taken as a whole, reports: According to a later analysis, most TCR beta chains associated with CMV appeared HLA-restricted. Immune exposure data for these donors was limited to CMV serostatus.

The CDR3 covers 14 residues. CDR1 SNHLY and CDR2 FYNNEI come from the germline V gene. The germline V and J ends were trimmed by 7 bases and 5 bases, with 14 bases remaining between them. This PCR relied on a set of 60 Vbeta primers and 13 Jbeta primers. TCRdb's table, derived via immunoSEQ multiplex PCR, lists solely in-frame clones and lacks some. The table shows around 150,000 clones, with nearly 80% occurring only once. Concerning this clone: As yet, its antigen is unknown.

The chain uses TRBV2 and TRBJ1-4; D gene uncertain. The receptor was derived from a man aged 25-40 years in good health and CMV-seronegative. Sequencing input: PBMCs. In DNA form, the CDR3 reads TGTGCCAGCATTTGGGGAGGAGGAAATGAAAAACTGTTTTTT. Translation gives CASIWGGGNEKLFF. Variable domain in full (rest from reference TRBV2 and TRBJ1-4): EPEVTQTPSHQVTQMGQEVILRCVPISNHLYFYWYRQILGQKVEFLVSFYNNEISEKSEIFDDQFSVERPDGSNFTLKIRSTKLEDSAMYFCASIWGGGNEKLFFGSGTQLSVL.